This TCR beta chain was obtained from a study of blood T cell repertoires in COVID-19. Study-wide background: COVID-19 samples from acute and convalescent phases originated in the United States, Italy and Spain. From T cells, B-cell-depleted T cells, or PBMCs came the material, which was cDNA or gDNA.

This clone was found a few times. The CDR3 has 14 amino acids. Germline-derived CDR1 and CDR2 are MNHEY and SVGEGT. Trimming took 2 bases from V and 7 from J, leaving 12 bases between them. Original handling: Reference gene primer amplification yielded estimated nucleated cell counts. Assay used: immunoSEQ multiplex PCR; TCRdb lists only in-frame clones, some missing. That table furnishes V, J and clone size, whereas the DNA furnished D and trimming. The sample carries 120,000 to 150,000 clones, 80% to 90% recorded once. The chain joins TRBV6-2 or TRBV6-3 to TRBJ1-5; a weak D match, TRBD1 (6 bases). The TCR was taken from a woman aged 50 to 60 in a cohort sampled during active or convalescent COVID-19. Material: peripheral blood. The CDR3: CASSYGQGRQPQHF. CDR3 in DNA: TGTGCCAGCAGTTACGGGCAGGGGAGACAGCCCCAGCATTTT.